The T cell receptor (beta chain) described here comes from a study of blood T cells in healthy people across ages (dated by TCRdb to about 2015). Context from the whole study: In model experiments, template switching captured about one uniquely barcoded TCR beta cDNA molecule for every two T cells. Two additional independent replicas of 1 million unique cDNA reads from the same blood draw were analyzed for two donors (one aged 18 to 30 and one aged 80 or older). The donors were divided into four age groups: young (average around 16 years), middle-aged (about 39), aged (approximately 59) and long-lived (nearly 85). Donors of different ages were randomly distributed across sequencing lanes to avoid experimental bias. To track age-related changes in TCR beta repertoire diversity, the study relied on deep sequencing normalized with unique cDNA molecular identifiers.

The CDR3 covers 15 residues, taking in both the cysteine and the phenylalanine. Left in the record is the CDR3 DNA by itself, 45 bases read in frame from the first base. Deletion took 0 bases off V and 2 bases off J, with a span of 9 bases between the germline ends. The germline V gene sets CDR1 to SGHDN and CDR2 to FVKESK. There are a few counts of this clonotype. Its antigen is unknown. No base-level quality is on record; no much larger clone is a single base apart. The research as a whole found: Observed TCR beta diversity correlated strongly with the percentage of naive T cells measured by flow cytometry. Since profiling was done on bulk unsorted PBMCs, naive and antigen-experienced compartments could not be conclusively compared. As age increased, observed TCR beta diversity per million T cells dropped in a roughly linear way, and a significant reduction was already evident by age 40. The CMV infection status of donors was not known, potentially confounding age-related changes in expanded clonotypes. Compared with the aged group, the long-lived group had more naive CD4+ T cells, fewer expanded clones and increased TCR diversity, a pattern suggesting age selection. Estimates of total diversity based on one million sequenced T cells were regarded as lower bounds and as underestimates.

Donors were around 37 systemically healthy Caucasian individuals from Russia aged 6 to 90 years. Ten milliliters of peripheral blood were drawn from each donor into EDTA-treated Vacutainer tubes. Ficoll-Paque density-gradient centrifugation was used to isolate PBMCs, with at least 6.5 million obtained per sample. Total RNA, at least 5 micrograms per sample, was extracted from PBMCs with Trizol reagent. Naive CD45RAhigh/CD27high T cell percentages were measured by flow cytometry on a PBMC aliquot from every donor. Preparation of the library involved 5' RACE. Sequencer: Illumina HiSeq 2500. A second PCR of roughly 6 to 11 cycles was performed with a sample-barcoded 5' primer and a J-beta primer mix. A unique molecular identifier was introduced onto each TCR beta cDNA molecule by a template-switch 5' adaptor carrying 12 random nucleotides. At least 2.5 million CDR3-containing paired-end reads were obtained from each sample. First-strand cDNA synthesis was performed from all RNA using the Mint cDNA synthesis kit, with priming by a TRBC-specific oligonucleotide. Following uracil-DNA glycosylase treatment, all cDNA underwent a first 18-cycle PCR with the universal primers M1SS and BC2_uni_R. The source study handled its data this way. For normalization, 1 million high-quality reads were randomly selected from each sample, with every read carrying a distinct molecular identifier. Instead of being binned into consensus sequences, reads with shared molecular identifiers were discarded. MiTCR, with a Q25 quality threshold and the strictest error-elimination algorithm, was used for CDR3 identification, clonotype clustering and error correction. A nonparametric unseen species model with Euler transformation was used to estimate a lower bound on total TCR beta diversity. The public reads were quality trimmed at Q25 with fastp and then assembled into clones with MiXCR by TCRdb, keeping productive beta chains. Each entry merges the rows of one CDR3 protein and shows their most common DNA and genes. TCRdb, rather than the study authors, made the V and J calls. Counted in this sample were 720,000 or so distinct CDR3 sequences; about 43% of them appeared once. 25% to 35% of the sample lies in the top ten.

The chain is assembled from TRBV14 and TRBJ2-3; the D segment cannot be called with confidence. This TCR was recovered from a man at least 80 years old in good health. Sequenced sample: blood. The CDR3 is CASSQDRAVTDTQYF. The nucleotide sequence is TGTGCCAGCAGCCAAGATCGGGCAGTCACAGATACGCAGTATTTT.